The next 5 T cell receptor beta chains were all read from a single sample in a study of blood T cell repertoires in COVID-19. Clones were read by immunoSEQ multiplex PCR, and TCRdb kept only the in-frame ones, dropping some. The sample carries more than 60,000 clones, roughly 89% recorded once. Source material: peripheral blood. The receptors were gathered from a woman aged 80 or over with active or convalescent COVID-19.

The V and J genes are TRBV5-1 and TRBJ2-2; no clear D gene. The V gene's germline CDR1 is SGHRS and CDR2 YFSETQ. The CDR3 contains 11 residues. With 0 bases removed from V and 8 bases from J, the gap between germline ends came to 2 bases. The CDR3 here is CASSLAGELFF. The CDR3 DNA is TGCGCCAGCAGCTTGGCGGGGGAGCTGTTTTTT.

This chain connects TRBV28 to TRBJ2-1; 8 positions agree with TRBD2. V was pared by 10 bases and J by 4 bases, with 9 bases of the junction left unmatched. Germline V gene sequence: CDR1 MDHEN, CDR2 SYDVKM. The length of the CDR3 is 14 residues. DNA of the CDR3: TGTGCCACTTCGGGGACTAGGTCTTACAATGAGCAGTTCTTC. Its protein is CATSGTRSYNEQFF.

The V gene is TRBV28, the J gene TRBJ2-3, with TRBD2 as a possible D gene (7 bases). CDR1 and CDR2 (germline): MDHEN, SYDVKM. The V end lost 1 base, the J end lost 2 bases, and 13 bases lay between the germline ends. The CDR3 is 16 residues long. The CDR3 DNA reads TGTGCCAGCAGTTTATTGGCGGGGGCTTACACAGATACGCAGTATTTT. Protein product: CASSLLAGAYTDTQYF.

The chain joins TRBV11-2 to TRBJ2-5, with 7 positions matching TRBD1. V gave up 6 bases and J gave up 2 bases; unmatched junction bases: 6. This CDR3 has 14 amino acids. CDR1 is SGHAT, CDR2 FQNNGV, per germline. The CDR3 here is CASRPTGVQETQYF. CDR3 in DNA: TGTGCCAGCAGGCCCACAGGGGTACAAGAGACCCAGTACTTC.

The chain recombines TRBV28 with TRBJ1-4, with 9 bases that match TRBD1. The J segment lost 7 bases and the V segment lost 6 bases, leaving 6 bases of the junction unmatched. The CDR3 runs 14 residues. Germline-derived CDR1 and CDR2 are MDHEN and SYDVKM. The CDR3 bases are TGTGCCAGCAGGTACAGGGGGCCCTCTGAAAAACTGTTTTTT. This sequence encodes CASRYRGPSEKLFF.